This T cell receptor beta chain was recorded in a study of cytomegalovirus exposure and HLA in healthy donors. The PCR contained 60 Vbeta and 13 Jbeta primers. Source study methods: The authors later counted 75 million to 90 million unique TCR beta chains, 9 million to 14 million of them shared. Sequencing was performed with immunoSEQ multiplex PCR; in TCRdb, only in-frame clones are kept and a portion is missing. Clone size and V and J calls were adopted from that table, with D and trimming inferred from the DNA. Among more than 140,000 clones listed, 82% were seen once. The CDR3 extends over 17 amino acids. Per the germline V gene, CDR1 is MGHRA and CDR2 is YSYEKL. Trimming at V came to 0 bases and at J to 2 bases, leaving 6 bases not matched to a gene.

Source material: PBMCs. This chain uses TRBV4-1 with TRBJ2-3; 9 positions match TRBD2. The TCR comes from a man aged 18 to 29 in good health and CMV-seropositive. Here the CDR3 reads CASSQDHLAGDTDTQYF. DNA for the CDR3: TGCGCCAGCAGCCAAGATCACTTAGCGGGAGACACAGATACGCAGTATTTT.